Sequencing of this T cell receptor beta chain was carried out in a study of OX40 agonist ivuxolimab in advanced cancers. The CDR3 runs to 14 residues. V lost 6 bases, J lost 8 bases, and 7 bases stayed unmatched. Germline V CDR1 and CDR2: MNHNS, SASEGT. This clone was seen only a few times. Data came from immunoSEQ multiplex PCR; TCRdb stores just in-frame clones and leaves some out. The sample carries 9,500 to 12,000 clones, 80% to 90% recorded once. Sample: CD4+ or CD8+ T cells sorted from blood, taken in a trial of the OX40 agonist ivuxolimab. The J gene is TRBJ2-1, the V gene TRBV6-1; 10 bases map to TRBD2. The clonotype originates from an adult with an advanced solid tumor such as melanoma, head and neck, liver or kidney cancer. The CDR3 region is CASSLAGEGYEQFF. In nucleotides, the CDR3 is TGTGCCAGCAGCCTAGCGGGAGAGGGCTATGAGCAGTTCTTC.